The 19 T cell receptor beta chains listed next were all sequenced from one sample in a study of beta chain features in type 1 diabetes. Study-level points and caveats: Type 1 diabetes patients had TCRB CDR3s that were shorter (moderately but significantly so) in all four CD4+ subsets.

The isolated RNA, all of it, was reverse transcribed, so expressed TCRB transcripts were what got sequenced. The data were produced by immunoSEQ multiplex PCR, yet TCRdb's version contains in-frame clones alone and is incomplete. The sample lists 130,000 to 150,000 clones, 10% to 15% occurring once. Their cognate antigens are unknown. Sequences were obtained from central memory CD4+ T cells from blood. All receptors derive from a man between 18 and 35 years old with type 1 diabetes.

This clone was seen many times. The V call is TRBV7-9, the J call TRBJ2-3; unclear D gene. The CDR3 length is 13 residues. Germline CDR1 and CDR2: SEHNR and FQNEAQ (reference sequence). The germline V and J ends were trimmed by 4 bases and 4 bases, with 9 bases remaining between them. CDR3 residues: CASSWSGSDTQYF. The CDR3 DNA follows: TGTGCCAGCAGCTGGAGTGGATCAGATACGCAGTATTTT.

This rearrangement joins TRBV6-1 to TRBJ2-1; 13 positions agree with TRBD2. The V segment lost 1 base and the J segment 6 bases; nucleotides outside the gene matches: 6. The CDR3 consists of 17 residues. Germline V gives CDR1 MNHNS, CDR2 SASEGT. The CDR3, as DNA: TGTGCCAGCAGTGAAGGTATAGGACTAGCGGGGGTCAATGAGCAGTTCTTC. Translating it yields CASSEGIGLAGVNEQFF.

The sample holds a few counts of this clone. V usage is TRBV7-9 and J usage is TRBJ1-1, with 7 positions matching TRBD1. CDR1 and CDR2 (germline): SEHNR, FQNEAQ (reference sequence). With V trimmed by 5 bases and J by 5 bases, 17 bases remained unmatched. This CDR3 is built from 17 residues. The CDR3 here is CASSPGTETPRGTEAFF. In nucleotides, the CDR3 is TGTGCCAGCAGCCCCGGGACGGAGACACCCAGGGGGACTGAAGCTTTCTTT. The variable domain in full, completed from reference TRBV7-9 and TRBJ1-1, reads DTGVSQNPRHKITKRGQNVTFRCDPISEHNRLYWYRQTLGQGPEFLTYFQNEAQLEKSRLLSDRFSAERPKGSFSTLEIQRTEQGDSAMYLCASSPGTETPRGTEAFFGQGTRLTVV.

Comment on this clone: This specimen includes other DNA sequences encoding the same CDR3. The chain links TRBV14 to TRBJ1-1, with TRBD1 as a possible D gene (5 bases). Trimming took off 1 base at V and 4 bases at J, with 10 bases between the two ends. Germline loops: CDR1 SGHDN, CDR2 FVKESK. The CDR3 loop spans 14 amino acids. The CDR3 reads CASSQARVGTEAFF. CDR3 DNA: TGTGCCAGCAGCCAAGCCAGGGTGGGCACTGAAGCTTTCTTT.

The chain combines TRBV7-3 with TRBJ2-1; 7 nucleotides line up with TRBD2. Germline values: CDR1 SGHTA, CDR2 FQGTGA. CDR3 size: 14 residues. V lost 5 bases, J lost 4 bases, and 5 bases stayed unmatched. This CDR3 is CASSLASGYNEQFF. The CDR3 region has the DNA TGTGCCAGCAGCCTGGCTAGCGGATACAATGAGCAGTTCTTC.

This clone has a handful of counts. The gene calls are TRBV7-8 and TRBJ2-3; 8 bases fit TRBD1. The CDR3 runs 16 residues. Unmatched junction bases numbered 4, after V lost 2 bases and J lost 0 bases. Germline values: CDR1 SGHVS, CDR2 FQNEAQ. The CDR3 loop reads CASSLMGTGSTDTQYF. The CDR3 coding sequence is TGTGCCAGCAGCTTAATGGGGACAGGCAGCACAGATACGCAGTATTTT.

This clone was recorded a few times. The chain carries TRBV5-1 and TRBJ2-7; D ambiguous. V lost 5 bases and J 6 bases, leaving 12 bases between the germline ends. Germline assignment: CDR1 SGHRS and CDR2 YFSETQ. The CDR3 sequence is 12 residues long. The CDR3 protein is CASRLIQGEQYF. As DNA, the CDR3 is TGCGCCAGCAGGTTAATCCAAGGCGAGCAGTACTTC.

The rearrangement joins TRBV9 to TRBJ1-4; tentatively, D is TRBD1 (5 bases). The CDR3 totals 14 residues. Germline V gene data show CDR1 as SGDLS and CDR2 as YYNGEE. V lost 4 bases, J lost 0 bases, and 7 bases lay in between. CDR3 DNA sequence: TGTGCCAGCAGCCGACAGACAACTAATGAAAAACTGTTTTTT. The encoded protein is CASSRQTTNEKLFF.

This clone was observed a few times. The rearrangement links TRBV9 to TRBJ1-6, with TRBD1 matching 7 bases. The CDR3 totals 15 residues. With 4 bases clipped from V and 5 bases from J, the junction kept 6 bases outside the gene matches. Germline V gene data show CDR1 as SGDLS and CDR2 as YYNGEE. The CDR3 bases are TGTGCCAGCAGCCCCGGGACAGCGCATAATTCACCCCTCCACTTT. This gives the protein CASSPGTAHNSPLHF.

With regard to this clone: Other DNA sequences in this sample translate to the same CDR3. The V and J genes are TRBV9 and TRBJ2-7; D might be TRBD2 (6 bases). CDR3 length: 13 amino acids. Trimming pared 2 bases from V and 1 base from J, leaving 7 bases between. Germline V gives CDR1 SGDLS, CDR2 YYNGEE. CDR3 coding DNA: TGTGCCAGCAGCGTGGGGGGTTCCTACGAGCAGTACTTC. The encoded protein is CASSVGGSYEQYF. The whole variable domain, remainder taken from reference TRBV9 and TRBJ2-7, is DSGVTQTPKHLITATGQRVTLRCSPRSGDLSVYWYQQSLDQGLQFLIQYYNGEERAKGNILERFSAQQFPDLHSELNLSSLELGDSALYFCASSVGGSYEQYFGPGTRLTVT.

The V and J genes are TRBV9 and TRBJ2-5, with D tentatively TRBD2 (6 bases). This CDR3 has 13 amino acids. Germline-derived CDR1 and CDR2 are SGDLS and YYNGEE. Between the trimmed V and J ends, which lost 4 bases and 10 bases, there was a span of 17 bases. The CDR3 DNA sequence: TGTGCCAGCAGCCGGACACTTTCGCGGGACCAGTACTTC. It yields the protein CASSRTLSRDQYF.

Details on this clone: The junction departs from germline at one end; a sequencing error may be responsible. The V call is TRBV19, the J call TRBJ1-2; no clear D. Per germline, CDR1 LNHDA and CDR2 SQIVND (reference sequence). This CDR3 region has 11 residues. The CDR3: CASSIESVRSF. Written as DNA, the CDR3 is TGTGCCAGTAGTATTGAATCTGTCAGGTCCTTC. The full variable domain, in which reference TRBV19 and TRBJ1-2 provide the parts outside the CDR3, is DGGITQSPKYLFRKEGQNVTLSCEQNLNHDAMYWYRQDPGQGLRLIYYSQIVNDFQKGDIAEGYSVSREKKESFPLTVTSAQKNPTAFYLCASSIESVRSFGSGTRLTVV.

Note on this clone: This sequence may be a read error, since a much larger clone differs from it by one base. The genes are TRBV5-6 and TRBJ2-5; D gene unclear. The germline V gene encodes CDR1 SGHDT and CDR2 YYEEEE. The V end was cut by 4 bases, the J end by 2 bases, with 3 bases between. CDR3 length equals 11 residues. The CDR3 sequence is CASSEQETQYF. The CDR3 nucleotides read TGTGCCAGCAGCGAACAAGAGACCCAGTACTTC. The variable domain in full, with the rest retrieved from reference TRBV5-6 and TRBJ2-5, is DAGVTQSPTHLIKTRGQQVTLRCSPKSGHDTVSWYQQALGQGPQFIFQYYEEEERQRGNFPDRFSGHQFPNYSSELNVNALLLGDSALYLCASSEQETQYFGPGTRLLVL.

The chain combines TRBV6-6 with TRBJ2-5; D remains ambiguous. The V end was cut by 7 bases, the J end by 5 bases, with 14 bases between. Germline loops: CDR1 MNHNY, CDR2 SVGAGI (reference sequence). The CDR3 has 13 residues. CDR3 amino acids: CASISPSAETQYF. In DNA form, the CDR3 reads TGTGCCAGCATTAGCCCCTCTGCGGAGACCCAGTACTTC.

The chain employs TRBV29-1 and TRBJ1-3; D ambiguous. The V gene lost 4 bases and the J gene lost 4 bases, with 5 bases spanning the gap. Germline values: CDR1 SQVTM, CDR2 ANQGSEA. The CDR3 spans 11 residues. The CDR3 here is CSVVVGNTIYF. CDR3 bases: TGCAGCGTTGTGGTCGGAAACACCATATATTTT.

In this sample, this clone turned up a few times. The CDR3 loop is CASSLSGGANYGYTF. The CDR3 DNA reads TGTGCCAGCAGCTTATCTGGGGGAGCTAACTATGGCTACACCTTC. The J gene is TRBJ1-2, the V gene TRBV7-8, with a possible D match to TRBD1 (5 bases). The CDR3 covers 15 residues. The V gene lost 2 bases and the J gene lost 0 bases, with 10 bases spanning the gap. Germline assignment: CDR1 SGHVS and CDR2 FQNEAQ.

The chain recombines TRBV7-2 with TRBJ2-2; D unresolved. The V and J ends lost 1 base and 1 base respectively, with 13 bases between them. The CDR3 loop spans 17 amino acids. Germline V CDR1 and CDR2: SGHTA, FQGNSA. This CDR3 is CASSLDRGSKNTGELFF. For the CDR3, the DNA is TGTGCCAGCAGCTTAGATCGCGGTTCCAAGAACACCGGGGAGCTGTTTTTT.

In DNA form, the CDR3 reads TGTGCCAGCAGCCCCGGCGGGACAGGGTTCCATGAGCAGTTCTTC. Translation gives CASSPGGTGFHEQFF. The V gene is TRBV7-9, the J gene TRBJ2-1; 9 bases match TRBD1. CDR3 length equals 15 residues. From germline, CDR1 is SEHNR and CDR2 FQNEAQ (reference sequence). After removal of 5 bases from V and 8 bases from J, the junction contained 10 bases not matched to a gene.

This clone was counted a few times. V gene TRBV30 combines with J gene TRBJ1-1; no clear D gene. Deletions cut 8 bases from V and 1 base from J, with 8 bases between. The germline V gene has CDR1 GTSNPN and CDR2 SVGIG (reference sequence). This CDR3 region has 11 residues. The CDR3 spells CAVRQNTEAFF. The CDR3 coding sequence is TGTGCCGTAAGACAGAACACTGAAGCTTTCTTT. The full variable domain, rest sourced from reference TRBV30 and TRBJ1-1, is SQTIHQWPATLVQPVGSPLSLECTVEGTSNPNLYWYRQAAGRGLQLLFYSVGIGQISSEVPQNLSASRPQDRQFILSSKKLLLSDSGFYLCAVRQNTEAFFGQGTRLTVV.